Following are 31 T cell receptor beta chains from one sample sequenced in a study of blood T cell repertoires in COVID-19. Generated by immunoSEQ multiplex PCR, the TCRdb table keeps only in-frame clones and is missing some. The table shows 200,000 to 250,000 clones, with 75% to 85% occurring only once. The specimen sequenced was PBMCs or T cells enriched from blood (not recorded which). These receptors were obtained from a man aged 35 to 55 who had recovered from COVID-19.

This chain uses TRBV12-3 or TRBV12-4 with TRBJ2-6; D ambiguous. The CDR3 is 13 residues long. V lost 9 bases, J lost 0 bases, and 6 bases lay in between. The CDR3 sequence: CASHISGANVLTF. The DNA of the CDR3 is TGTGCCAGTCACATCTCTGGGGCCAACGTCCTGACTTTC.

The V gene is TRBV3-1 (or the pseudogene TRBV3-2), the J gene TRBJ1-4; a weak D match, TRBD1 (6 bases). From germline, CDR1 is LGHDT and CDR2 YNNKEL (reference sequence). The CDR3 has 15 residues. Trimming shortened V by 0 bases and J by 5 bases, and 10 bases separated the two germline ends. The CDR3 coding sequence is TGTGCCAGCAGCCAAGAGGGGGGGCTGAATGAAAAACTGTTTTTT. This sequence encodes CASSQEGGLNEKLFF.

The CDR3: CASSPLLASGTNEQFF. The CDR3 DNA follows: TGTGCCAGCAGCCCCCTGCTTGCTAGCGGGACGAATGAGCAGTTCTTC. This chain uses TRBV7-3 with TRBJ2-1, with 9 bases matching TRBD2. Germline loops: CDR1 SGHTA, CDR2 FQGTGA. V lost 5 bases to trimming and J lost 7 bases; unmatched junction nucleotides: 12. The CDR3 length is 16 residues.

CDR3 coding DNA: TGTGCCAGCAGCTCCGGGACATTTAGCTCCTACAATGAGCAGTTCTTC. This encodes CASSSGTFSSYNEQFF. The chain couples TRBV5-4 to TRBJ2-1; tentatively, D is TRBD1 (6 bases). Per the germline V gene, CDR1 is SGHNT and CDR2 is YYREEE (reference sequence). V shed 3 bases and J shed 0 bases, with 13 bases lying between them. The CDR3 is 16 residues long.

V usage is TRBV5-1 and J usage is TRBJ1-4, with 8 bases matching TRBD1. This CDR3 is 16 amino acids long. Unmatched junction bases numbered 4, after V lost 0 bases and J lost 3 bases. Germline-derived CDR1 and CDR2 are SGHRS and YFSETQ. CDR3 sequence (DNA): TGCGCCAGCAGCTTGGGGGGGACAGGACCTAATGAAAAACTGTTTTTT. This sequence encodes CASSLGGTGPNEKLFF.

The V call is TRBV24-1, the J call TRBJ1-4; 7 bases match TRBD1. Germline CDR1 and CDR2: KGHDR and SFDVKD. The CDR3 consists of 10 residues. The CDR3 DNA reads as TGTGGAGGGGGCGGTGAAAAACTGTTTTTT. The encoded protein is CGGGGEKLFF.

As concerns this clone: A clone one base away is much larger, so this may be a read error. V gene TRBV12-3 or TRBV12-4 combines with J gene TRBJ1-2, with D maybe TRBD1 (5 bases). Deletions cut 4 bases from V and 4 bases from J, with 10 bases between. The length of the CDR3 is 13 residues. The CDR3 is CASSSAGTYGYTF. The CDR3 nucleotides read TGTGCCAGCAGTTCCGCGGGGACCTATGGCTACACCTTC.

This clone has a count of ten or more. This chain connects TRBV19 to TRBJ1-1; tentative D call: TRBD1 (5 bases). The ends were cut back, 3 bases at V and 8 bases at J, with 16 bases in the middle. The CDR3 sequence is 14 residues long. CDR1 is LNHDA and CDR2 is SQIVND in the germline V gene (reference sequence). Here the CDR3 reads CASSIKGYGAEAFF. CDR3 nucleotide sequence: TGTGCCAGTAGTATTAAAGGGTATGGGGCAGAAGCTTTCTTT.

The gene calls are TRBV6-1 and TRBJ2-1; D possibly corresponds to TRBD1 (6 bases). Germline V gives CDR1 MNHNS, CDR2 SASEGT. V was pared by 0 bases and J by 10 bases, with 16 bases between. The CDR3 length is 15 residues. The DNA of the CDR3 is TGTGCCAGCAGTGAAGCGGGTTTGGGGGCCCGAGAGCAGTTCTTC. Translation gives CASSEAGLGAREQFF.

The table lists this clone with a few counts. The V call is TRBV29-1, the J call TRBJ1-2; D might be TRBD1 (6 bases). Germline V gene data show CDR1 as SQVTM and CDR2 as ANQGSEA. Trimming cost V 4 bases and J 0 bases, with 12 bases left between them. CDR3 length: 14 amino acids. This CDR3 is CSVGGGGTNYGYTF. CDR3 coding DNA: TGCAGCGTTGGAGGGGGTGGAACTAACTATGGCTACACCTTC.

There are a few counts of this clone. The rearrangement joins TRBV7-8 to TRBJ2-7; tentatively, D is TRBD1 (6 bases). The CDR3 contains 14 residues. Germline lookup yields CDR1 SGHVS and CDR2 FQNEAQ. V lost 6 bases and J lost 3, with 15 bases in between. The CDR3 DNA reads as TGTGCCAGCAGTCAAGACGGACAGATCTACGAGCAGTACTTC. Translating gives CASSQDGQIYEQYF.

The chain uses TRBV28 and TRBJ2-1; TRBD2 might be the D (5 bases). Trimming stripped 6 bases from V and 5 bases from J, with 17 bases between. This CDR3 contains 15 residues. The germline V gene encodes CDR1 MDHEN and CDR2 SYDVKM. The CDR3 protein is CASSSPVEGHNEQFF. The CDR3 nucleotides read TGTGCCAGCAGCTCCCCCGTAGAGGGCCACAATGAGCAGTTCTTC.

The chain employs TRBV5-6 and TRBJ1-4; 7 nucleotides align to TRBD1. Losses at the gene ends were 3 bases for V and 8 bases for J; bases not matched to a gene: 7. CDR3 length: 14 amino acids. Germline-derived CDR1 and CDR2 are SGHDT and YYEEEE. The CDR3 here is CASSWGDREEKLFF. CDR3 sequence (DNA): TGTGCCAGCAGCTGGGGGGACAGAGAGGAAAAACTGTTTTTT.

The chain combines TRBV2 with TRBJ1-3; D might be TRBD1 (5 bases). Germline V gene sequence: CDR1 SNHLY, CDR2 FYNNEI. This CDR3 region has 16 residues. Between the trimmed V and J ends, which lost 3 bases and 2 bases, there was a span of 14 bases. The CDR3: CASSEGGERAGNTIYF. As DNA, the CDR3 is TGTGCCAGCAGTGAGGGGGGAGAACGGGCTGGAAACACCATATATTTT.

The chain employs TRBV18 and TRBJ1-1; possible D gene TRBD1, 5 bases. V was pared by 5 bases and J by 1 base, with 17 bases between. The CDR3 runs 16 residues. Germline lookup yields CDR1 KGHSH and CDR2 LQKENI. The CDR3 region is CASSFVYARGNTEAFF. The CDR3 DNA follows: TGTGCCAGCTCATTCGTGTACGCAAGGGGGAACACTGAAGCTTTCTTT.

The chain recombines TRBV30 with TRBJ2-7; D might be TRBD2 (6 bases). Trimming took off 7 bases at V and 6 bases at J, with 16 bases between the two ends. The V gene's germline CDR1 is GTSNPN and CDR2 SVGIG (reference sequence). The CDR3 is 12 amino acids. The DNA of the CDR3 is TGTGCCTCTACGCGGGGCCGGGGCGAGCAGTACTTC. It yields the protein CASTRGRGEQYF.

J is TRBJ2-1 and V is TRBV7-9; maybe TRBD2 (6 bases). Germline V lookup: CDR1 SEHNR, CDR2 FQNEAQ (reference sequence). Trimming pared 5 bases from V and 2 bases from J, leaving 16 bases between. The CDR3 spans 16 residues. This chain's CDR3 is CASSAETSLAYNEQFF. The DNA for the CDR3 is TGTGCCAGCAGCGCAGAGACTAGTCTGGCCTACAATGAGCAGTTCTTC.

This chain connects TRBV6-1 to TRBJ1-5, with D perhaps matching TRBD1 (5 bases). This CDR3 is built from 17 residues. Germline V lookup: CDR1 MNHNS, CDR2 SASEGT. V lost 4 bases and J lost 4, with 20 bases in between. The CDR3 here is CASSVLGQTYFNQPQHF. In DNA, the CDR3 is TGTGCCAGCAGTGTTCTCGGACAAACGTATTTTAATCAGCCCCAGCATTTT.

The chain joins TRBV2 to TRBJ2-7; no reliable D call. Per germline, CDR1 SNHLY and CDR2 FYNNEI. The CDR3 spans 12 residues. V lost 3 bases, J lost 3 bases, and 6 bases lay in between. Here the CDR3 reads CASSEFIYEQYF. The DNA of the CDR3 is TGTGCCAGCAGTGAGTTTATCTACGAGCAGTACTTC.

The chain links TRBV3-1 (or the pseudogene TRBV3-2) to TRBJ2-1; 8 nucleotides align to TRBD2. V lost 1 base and J lost 15; bases outside the gene matches: 5. Germline V lookup: CDR1 LGHDT, CDR2 YNNKEL (reference sequence). This CDR3 has 12 residues. As DNA, the CDR3 is TGTGCCAGCAGCCAAGGACTAGCGCGTCTGTTCTTC. Translated: CASSQGLARLFF.

This clone was recorded once. The rearrangement links TRBV5-1 to TRBJ1-5; 8 positions match TRBD1. CDR1 is SGHRS and CDR2 is YFSETQ in the germline V gene. The CDR3 is 14 residues long. With V trimmed by 3 bases and J by 5 bases, 4 bases remained unmatched. Here the CDR3 reads CASSSGTGYQPQHF. In DNA, the CDR3 is TGCGCCAGCAGCTCCGGGACAGGCTATCAGCCCCAGCATTTT.

Worth noting for this clone: The sample has other DNA sequences that encode this CDR3 too. This rearrangement joins TRBV12-3 or TRBV12-4 to TRBJ1-5; D remains unclear. The CDR3 is made up of 13 amino acids. V was trimmed by 5 bases and J by 7 bases, leaving 12 bases between them. The DNA for the CDR3 is TGTGCCAGCAGTCTCGGGCCGGGACAGCCCCAGCATTTT. Its translation is CASSLGPGQPQHF.

The CDR3 DNA reads as TGTGCCAGCAGCGTCCGGGGGGCCAGTGGAGATACGCAGTATTTT. Encoded protein: CASSVRGASGDTQYF. The chain combines TRBV9 with TRBJ2-3, with D perhaps matching TRBD2 (7 bases). Germline V CDR1 and CDR2: SGDLS, YYNGEE. The CDR3 has 15 amino acids. The ends were cut back, 2 bases at V and 5 bases at J, with 15 bases in the middle.

This clone has a handful of counts. CDR3 sequence (DNA): TGTGCCAGCAGTCCCGTTGACGGGGACACCATATATTTT. This translates into CASSPVDGDTIYF. The chain uses TRBV12-3 or TRBV12-4 and TRBJ1-3; D unresolved. Trimming removed 5 bases from V and 8 bases from J, with 13 bases in between. This CDR3 is 13 amino acids long.

The gene calls are TRBV9 and TRBJ2-2; 8 bases line up with TRBD2. This CDR3 has 16 amino acids. The germline gives CDR1 SGDLS, CDR2 YYNGEE. After removal of 0 bases from V and 4 bases from J, the junction contained 5 bases not matched to a gene. The CDR3 nucleotides are TGTGCCAGCAGCGTAGAGACGGGGGGGATCACCGGGGAGCTGTTTTTT. Protein product: CASSVETGGITGELFF.

V is TRBV4-1 and J is TRBJ2-3, with a tentative D call TRBD1 (5 bases). The CDR3 consists of 14 residues. The germline gives CDR1 MGHRA, CDR2 YSYEKL. Trimming stripped 5 bases from V and 1 base from J, with 10 bases between. CDR3: CASSDSDGTDTQYF. The CDR3 bases are TGCGCCAGCAGCGACAGTGACGGCACAGATACGCAGTATTTT.

This chain uses TRBV14 with TRBJ1-2; no definite D call. This CDR3 is 14 amino acids long. Trimming removed 4 bases at V and 6 bases at J, with 15 bases between. CDR1 SGHDN and CDR2 FVKESK come from the germline V gene. The CDR3 sequence: CASSPLGSRDGYTF. The CDR3 nucleotides read TGTGCCAGCAGCCCATTAGGTAGCCGCGATGGCTACACCTTC.

This chain uses TRBV29-1 with TRBJ2-2; 7 bases agree with TRBD1. CDR3 length equals 14 residues. J lost 2 bases, V lost 6 bases, and 6 bases had no gene match. Looked up from germline, CDR1 is SQVTM and CDR2 is ANQGSEA. CDR3 region: CSVLTGFNTGELFF. The DNA for the CDR3 is TGCAGCGTCCTGACAGGGTTCAACACCGGGGAGCTGTTTTTT.

J is TRBJ1-5 and V is TRBV18, with a weak D call TRBD1 (5 bases). Looked up from germline, CDR1 is KGHSH and CDR2 is LQKENI. CDR3 size: 15 residues. Trimming took 6 bases from V and 4 from J, leaving 16 bases between them. The DNA of the CDR3 is TGTGCCAGCTCCCAGAGTGGCAGGACAAATCAGCCCCAGCATTTT. Translated: CASSQSGRTNQPQHF.

This clone was counted between two and nine times. The chain joins TRBV7-3 to TRBJ1-1; D is uncertain. The CDR3 sequence is 13 residues long. CDR1 is SGHTA and CDR2 is FQGTGA in the germline V gene. The germline V and J ends were trimmed by 5 bases and 3 bases, with 10 bases remaining between them. The CDR3 region is CASSAFSDTEAFF. The CDR3, as DNA: TGTGCCAGCAGCGCCTTTTCGGACACTGAAGCTTTCTTT.

CDR3 region: CASSQEQGDYYNEQFF. CDR3 nucleotides: TGTGCCAGCAGCCAAGAACAAGGGGATTACTACAATGAGCAGTTCTTC. V is TRBV3-1 (or the pseudogene TRBV3-2) and J is TRBJ2-1; a possible D gene is TRBD1 (5 bases). The germline V gene encodes CDR1 LGHDT and CDR2 YNNKEL (reference sequence). Trimming removed 0 bases from V and 3 bases from J, with 12 bases in between. This CDR3 is built from 16 residues.